The 30 T cell receptor beta chains below were found in one sample sequenced in a study of T cells in Graves' hyperthyroidism and ophthalmopathy. Amplified TCR beta CDR3 regions derived from RNA transcripts. TCR CDR3 underwent first-round RT-PCR with the HTBI primer set. TCRdb passed the multiplex PCR reads through MiXCR, listing each CDR3 protein once. The profile shows some 380,000 distinct CDR3 sequences, 13% of them singletons. The sequencing sample was made of blood. These receptors all come from a man aged 25-45 years with Graves' hyperthyroidism that later progressed to Graves' ophthalmopathy.

This clonotype has just a few counts. In nucleotides, the CDR3 is TGCAGTGCCGTTGTAGCGGGGGGATCCTCTAGGGAGCAGTACTTC. This codes for CSAVVAGGSSREQYF. The chain employs TRBV20-1 and TRBJ2-7; TRBD2 matches at 10 bases. J gave up 7 bases and V 6 bases, and 15 bases lay outside the gene matches. The CDR3 covers 15 residues. Germline assignment: CDR1 DFQATT and CDR2 SNEGSKA (reference sequence).

The sample holds a few counts of this clonotype. The gene calls are TRBV20-1 and TRBJ1-3; TRBD1 agrees at 8 bases. CDR1 and CDR2 from the germline V gene are DFQATT and SNEGSKA (reference sequence). The trim removed 5 bases at V and 1 base at J, leaving 4 bases unmatched. This CDR3 contains 14 residues. The CDR3 here is CSADTGGSGNTIYF. CDR3 nucleotide sequence: TGCAGTGCTGACACAGGGGGTTCTGGAAACACCATATATTTT.

This chain connects TRBV7-2 to TRBJ2-3; D possibly corresponds to TRBD1 (5 bases). CDR1 SGHTA and CDR2 FQGNSA come from the germline V gene. The CDR3 is made up of 14 amino acids. The V end lost 4 bases, the J end lost 2 bases, and 10 bases lay between the germline ends. CDR3 coding DNA: TGTGCCAGCAGCTACCGGACAACCACAGATACGCAGTATTTT. This encodes CASSYRTTTDTQYF.

This clonotype was seen many times. The CDR3 DNA reads TGTGCTAGTGGTCCCGGGACCGGCAGGCAAGCTTTCTTT. This encodes CASGPGTGRQAFF. The chain has TRBV12-5 and TRBJ1-1; a weak D match, TRBD1 (5 bases). This CDR3 region has 13 residues. V was pared by 5 bases and J by 9 bases, with 16 bases between. CDR1 is LGHNT, CDR2 FRNRAP, per germline.

This clonotype has a count of ten or more. The chain has TRBV27 and TRBJ1-2; TRBD1 agrees at 8 bases. The ends lost 4 bases at V and 6 bases at J; junction bases unmatched: 4. The CDR3 is made up of 13 amino acids. CDR1 is MNHEY and CDR2 is SMNVEV in the germline V gene (reference sequence). CDR3 DNA sequence: TGTGCCAGCAGTTACACAGGGGGGAATGGCTACACCTTC. Its protein product is CASSYTGGNGYTF.

Ten or more counts support this clonotype. This rearrangement joins TRBV2 to TRBJ2-2; D is perhaps TRBD2 (5 bases). V gave up 6 bases and J gave up 5 bases, with 13 bases separating them. The germline V gene has CDR1 SNHLY and CDR2 FYNNEI. The CDR3 contains 14 residues. CDR3 nucleotide sequence: TGTGCCAGCAGCGGGGAAAGAGGAACCGGGGAGCTGTTTTTT. Its protein product is CASSGERGTGELFF.

This clonotype came up many times. The gene calls are TRBV13 and TRBJ2-7; D not resolved. CDR3 length: 12 residues. Germline lookup yields CDR1 PRHDT and CDR2 FYEKMQ (reference sequence). V lost 3 bases and J 4 bases, leaving 7 bases between the germline ends. CDR3 coding DNA: TGTGCCAGCAGCTTCGGCCGATACGAGCAGTACTTC. Protein product: CASSFGRYEQYF.

This clonotype was counted between two and nine times. The chain uses TRBV3-1 and TRBJ2-2; D is uncertain. Deletions cut 0 bases from V and 0 bases from J, with 11 bases between. Germline lookup yields CDR1 LGHDT and CDR2 YNNKEL (reference sequence). The CDR3 loop spans 17 amino acids. DNA of the CDR3: TGTGCCAGCAGCCAAGAGGCGGCAGCGTCGAACACCGGGGAGCTGTTTTTT. As protein: CASSQEAAASNTGELFF.

In its sample, this clonotype was seen many times. This rearrangement joins TRBV20-1 to TRBJ2-4; weak D call: TRBD1 (6 bases). Per germline, CDR1 DFQATT and CDR2 SNEGSKA (reference sequence). This CDR3 spans 16 amino acids. V was shortened by 3 bases and J by 0 bases, with 15 bases between the two germline ends. The CDR3 DNA follows: TGCAGTGCTAGGGATCAGGGGATGCTAGCCAAAAACATTCAGTACTTC. It codes for CSARDQGMLAKNIQYF.

Many counts were recorded for this clonotype. The chain couples TRBV5-5 to TRBJ1-5, with D possibly TRBD1 on 6 matching bases. Germline V gives CDR1 SGHKS, CDR2 YYEKEE (reference sequence). CDR3 length equals 15 residues. Trimming left V 4 bases short and J 7 bases short, with 18 bases between. The CDR3 protein is CASSPFQGLGQPQHF. DNA for the CDR3: TGTGCCAGCAGCCCATTCCAGGGGCTGGGGCAGCCCCAGCATTTT. Complete variable domain (other parts from reference TRBV5-5 and TRBJ1-5): DAGVTQSPTHLIKTRGQQVTLRCSPISGHKSVSWYQQVLGQGPQFIFQYYEKEERGRGNFPDRFSARQFPNYSSELNVNALLLGDSALYLCASSPFQGLGQPQHFGDGTRLSIL.

This clonotype came up many times. The CDR3 spells CASSYSPGPLDYGYTF. Here the CDR3 DNA reads TGTGCCAGCAGTTACTCCCCAGGGCCGTTAGACTATGGCTACACCTTC. The J gene is TRBJ1-2, the V gene TRBV6-5; maybe TRBD1 (5 bases). This CDR3 is built from 16 residues. The germline CDR1 and CDR2 sequences are MNHEY and SVGAGI. V lost 0 bases and J 3 bases, leaving 14 bases between the germline ends.

This clonotype was seen repeatedly, ten times or more. The chain joins TRBV27 to TRBJ2-3; TRBD2 aligns across 11 bases. J lost 0 bases, V lost 5 bases, and 10 bases had no gene match. CDR1 and CDR2 (germline): MNHEY, SMNVEV (reference sequence). This CDR3 contains 18 residues. The CDR3 DNA reads TGTGCCAGCAGTACCCTTAGCGGGGGGGCCTCTAGCACAGATACGCAGTATTTT. Translation: CASSTLSGGASSTDTQYF.

This clonotype was found many times. The rearrangement links TRBV6-1 to TRBJ2-5; D is tentatively TRBD1 or TRBD2 (5 bases each). CDR1 and CDR2 from the germline V gene are MNHNS and SASEGT. The CDR3 extends over 12 amino acids. The germline V and J ends were trimmed by 5 bases and 5 bases, with 9 bases remaining between them. CDR3 residues: CASSQEGETQYF. The CDR3 DNA reads as TGTGCCAGCAGTCAAGAGGGGGAGACCCAGTACTTC.

The chain combines TRBV4-1 with TRBJ1-5; 7 positions match TRBD1. This CDR3 is 14 amino acids long. Trimming removed 1 base from V and 7 bases from J; junction bases left unmatched: 4. Germline V lookup: CDR1 MGHRA, CDR2 YSYEKL. The CDR3 region has the DNA TGCGCCAGCAGCCAAGGGACAGGCCGACAGCCCCAGCATTTT. Residues: CASSQGTGRQPQHF.

The chain is built from TRBV6-2 or TRBV6-3 and TRBJ1-1; D remains ambiguous. V shed 5 bases and J shed 4 bases, with 14 bases lying between them. This CDR3 comprises 14 residues. Germline V lookup: CDR1 MNHEY, CDR2 SVGEGT. CDR3 bases: TGTGCCAGCAGTCCCCGGCAGCTTCGCACTGAAGCTTTCTTT. This gives the protein CASSPRQLRTEAFF.

This clonotype was seen at least ten times. The V gene is TRBV6-1, the J gene TRBJ2-7; D might be TRBD1 or TRBD2, each matching 6 bases. The germline CDR1 and CDR2 sequences are MNHNS and SASEGT. The CDR3 extends over 15 amino acids. Trimming left V 3 bases short and J 6 bases short, with 18 bases between. The CDR3 DNA reads as TGTGCCAGCAGTGACGGGACGGGGGCTTGGGGCGAGCAGTACTTC. Its protein product is CASSDGTGAWGEQYF.

This clonotype was counted many times. This chain connects TRBV18 to TRBJ2-7, with TRBD1 matching over 8 bases. Germline CDR1 and CDR2: KGHSH and LQKENI. V shed 3 bases, J shed 4 bases, and the junction held 5 bases outside the gene matches. The CDR3 is 14 residues long. CDR3 amino acids: CASSPQQGAYEQYF. For the CDR3, the DNA is TGTGCCAGCTCACCCCAGCAGGGGGCGTACGAGCAGTACTTC.

In its sample, this clonotype was seen many times. The gene calls are TRBV7-2 and TRBJ1-2; TRBD1 might be the D (6 bases). CDR3 size: 13 residues. Germline CDR1 is SGHTA and CDR2 is FQGNSA. Between the trimmed V and J ends, which lost 5 bases and 4 bases, there was a span of 11 bases. This CDR3 reads CASSVTGSYGYTF. CDR3 coding DNA: TGTGCCAGCAGCGTTACAGGGTCCTATGGCTACACCTTC.

The gene calls are TRBV13 and TRBJ1-1; D is ambiguous. CDR3 length: 15 residues. With 2 bases removed from V and 4 bases from J, the gap between germline ends came to 14 bases. Germline-derived CDR1 and CDR2 are PRHDT and FYEKMQ (reference sequence). The CDR3 DNA reads as TGTGCCAGCAGCTTATTGACGGGGAGGGCCACTGAAGCTTTCTTT. Translating gives CASSLLTGRATEAFF.

This clonotype was counted many times. The CDR3 loop is CASNEQGASNQPQHF. As DNA, the CDR3 is TGTGCCAGCAACGAACAGGGGGCAAGCAATCAGCCCCAGCATTTT. The chain combines TRBV2 with TRBJ1-5, with 9 positions matching TRBD1. Germline V gives CDR1 SNHLY, CDR2 FYNNEI. The CDR3 has 15 residues. V shed 7 bases and J 1 base; nucleotides not matched to a gene: 5. The full variable domain, in which reference TRBV2 and TRBJ1-5 provide the parts outside the CDR3, is EPEVTQTPSHQVTQMGQEVILRCVPISNHLYFYWYRQILGQKVEFLVSFYNNEISEKSEIFDDQFSVERPDGSNFTLKIRSTKLEDSAMYFCASNEQGASNQPQHFGDGTRLSIL.

Points on this clonotype: Being one base from a much bigger clone, this may be a read error. The chain combines TRBV11-2 with TRBJ2-7; no clear D. The V and J ends lost 1 base and 4 bases respectively, with 14 bases between them. Germline V lookup: CDR1 SGHAT, CDR2 FQNNGV. There are 15 residues in the CDR3. The CDR3 DNA is TGTGCCAGCAGCTTAGGGGCAGGAGAGATTTACGAGCAGTACTTC. As protein: CASSLGAGEIYEQYF.

This clonotype was counted at least ten times. The rearrangement uses TRBV27 and TRBJ2-1; D ambiguous. Trimming stripped 3 bases from V and 2 bases from J, with 5 bases between. CDR3 size: 13 residues. Germline-derived CDR1 and CDR2 are MNHEY and SMNVEV (reference sequence). The CDR3: CASSLSPYNEQFF. As DNA, the CDR3 is TGTGCCAGCAGTTTGTCGCCCTACAATGAGCAGTTCTTC.

This clonotype has at least ten counts. The V gene is TRBV20-1, the J gene TRBJ1-5, with a weak D call TRBD1 (6 bases). The V gene's germline CDR1 is DFQATT and CDR2 SNEGSKA (reference sequence). V was shortened by 1 base and J by 1 base, with 17 bases between the two germline ends. The CDR3 consists of 17 residues. The CDR3 sequence is CSARVVGGGPSNQPQHF. The CDR3 DNA follows: TGCAGTGCTAGAGTCGTCGGCGGGGGGCCGAGCAATCAGCCCCAGCATTTT.

This clonotype was recorded many times. The rearrangement links TRBV3-1 to TRBJ2-3; possible D gene TRBD1, 5 bases. CDR1 and CDR2 from the germline V gene are LGHDT and YNNKEL (reference sequence). This CDR3 comprises 15 residues. The V gene lost 4 bases and the J gene lost 3 bases, with 14 bases spanning the gap. The CDR3 sequence: CASSPRPGRTDTQYF. CDR3 bases: TGTGCCAGCAGCCCTCGGCCAGGGCGGACAGATACGCAGTATTTT.

This clonotype was found many times. This chain joins TRBV28 and TRBJ1-1; D is unresolved. The CDR3 extends over 13 amino acids. The V end was cut by 7 bases, the J end by 1 base, with 10 bases between. Per germline, CDR1 MDHEN and CDR2 SYDVKM. The DNA of the CDR3 is TGTGCCAGCACCCGGACGGCGAACACTGAAGCTTTCTTT. Amino acids: CASTRTANTEAFF.

The table lists this clonotype with many counts. CDR3 region: CASSLVSGGIYNEQFF. As DNA, the CDR3 is TGTGCCAGCAGCTTAGTGAGCGGGGGAATATACAATGAGCAGTTCTTC. This chain links TRBV11-3 with TRBJ2-1, with 8 nucleotides matching TRBD2. CDR1 is SGHNT, CDR2 YENEEA, per germline. Unmatched junction bases numbered 6, after V lost 1 base and J lost 4 bases. This CDR3 comprises 16 residues.

Only a few counts were recorded for this clonotype. This sequence joins TRBV7-9 and TRBJ1-4; D not resolved. V was cut by 5 bases and J by 0 bases, with 16 bases left in between. The length of the CDR3 is 17 residues. Germline V gene lookup returns CDR1 SEHNR and CDR2 FQNEAQ (reference sequence). CDR3 nucleotides: TGTGCCAGCAGCCAGGAGGCGGTAATCGCAACTAATGAAAAACTGTTTTTT. Translating it yields CASSQEAVIATNEKLFF. The entire variable domain, with the rest obtained from reference TRBV7-9 and TRBJ1-4, is as follows: DTGVSQNPRHKITKRGQNVTFRCDPISEHNRLYWYRQTLGQGPEFLTYFQNEAQLEKSRLLSDRFSAERPKGSFSTLEIQRTEQGDSAMYLCASSQEAVIATNEKLFFGSGTQLSVL.

This clonotype was seen a handful of times. A junction boundary mismatches the germline segment, possibly from a read error. V usage is TRBV4-1 and J usage is TRBJ1-2; D might be TRBD1 (6 bases). The germline gives CDR1 MGHRA, CDR2 YSYEKL. The CDR3 is made up of 16 amino acids. The CDR3 bases are TGCGCCAGCAGCCCCACAGGGACGACCCTTTTCGATGGCTGCACCTTC. Translating it yields CASSPTGTTLFDGCTF.

This chain links TRBV4-1 with TRBJ1-1; D not certain. This CDR3 comprises 14 residues. CDR1 is MGHRA, CDR2 YSYEKL, per germline. Trimming removed 3 bases at V and 3 bases at J, with 11 bases between. The CDR3 DNA reads as TGCGCCAGCAGCCAGGACGACATTTACACTGAAGCTTTCTTT. Translation: CASSQDDIYTEAFF.

The chain carries TRBV7-6 and TRBJ1-4; D is unclear. This CDR3 spans 15 amino acids. CDR1 is SGHVS, CDR2 FNYEAQ, per germline. V was cut by 5 bases and J by 8 bases, with 18 bases left in between. The CDR3 is CASSPRSSSGEKLFF. The CDR3 nucleotides are TGTGCCAGCAGCCCCCGAAGTAGTTCTGGAGAAAAACTGTTTTTT.